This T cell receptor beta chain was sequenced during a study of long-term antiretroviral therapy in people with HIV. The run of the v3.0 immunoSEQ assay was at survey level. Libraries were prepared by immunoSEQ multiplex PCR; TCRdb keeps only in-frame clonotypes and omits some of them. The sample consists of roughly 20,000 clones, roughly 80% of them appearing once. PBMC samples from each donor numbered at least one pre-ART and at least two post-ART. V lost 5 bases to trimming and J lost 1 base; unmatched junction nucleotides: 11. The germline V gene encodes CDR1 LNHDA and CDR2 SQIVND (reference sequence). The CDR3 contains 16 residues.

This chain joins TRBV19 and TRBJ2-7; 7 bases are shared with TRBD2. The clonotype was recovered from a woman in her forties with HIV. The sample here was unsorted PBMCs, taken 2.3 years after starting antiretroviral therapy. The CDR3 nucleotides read TGTGCCAGTAGTGCCCTCCGGGGGGTGATATCCTACGAGCAGTACTTC. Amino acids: CASSALRGVISYEQYF.